Given below is one T cell receptor beta chain in context. The repertoire was sequenced with immunoSEQ multiplex PCR; TCRdb's copy has only in-frame clones and lacks some. Of 400,000 to 450,000 clones listed, around 91% are singletons. The data originate from a study of blood T cell repertoires in COVID-19. Clinical history reported by participants formed the basis on which cohorts were assigned. The CDR3 is made up of 15 amino acids. V shed 1 base and J shed 1 base, with 5 bases lying between them. In germline, CDR1 is MGHRA, CDR2 YSYEKL. The sequencing sample was made of PBMCs or T cells enriched from blood (not recorded which). The V and J genes are TRBV4-1 and TRBJ2-6; D remains unclear. This TCR was recovered from a man aged 25-45 years who had recovered from COVID-19. This CDR3 is CASSQAPSGANVLTF. CDR3 nucleotide sequence: TGCGCCAGCAGCCAAGCCCCGTCTGGGGCCAACGTCCTGACTTTC.